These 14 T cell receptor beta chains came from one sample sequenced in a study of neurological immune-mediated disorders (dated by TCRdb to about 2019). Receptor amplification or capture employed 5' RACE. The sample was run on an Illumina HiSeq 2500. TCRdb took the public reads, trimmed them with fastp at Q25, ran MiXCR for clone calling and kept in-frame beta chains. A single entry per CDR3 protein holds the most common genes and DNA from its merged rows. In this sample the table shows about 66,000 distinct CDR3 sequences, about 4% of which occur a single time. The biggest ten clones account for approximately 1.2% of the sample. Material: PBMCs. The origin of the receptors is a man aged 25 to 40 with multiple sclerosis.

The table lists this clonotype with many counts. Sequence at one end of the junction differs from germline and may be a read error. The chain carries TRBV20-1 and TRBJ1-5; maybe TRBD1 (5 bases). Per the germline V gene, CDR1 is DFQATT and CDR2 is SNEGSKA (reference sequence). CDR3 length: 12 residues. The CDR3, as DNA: TGCAGTGCTAGTAAAGGGGAACAGCCCCAGAATTTT. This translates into CSASKGEQPQNF.

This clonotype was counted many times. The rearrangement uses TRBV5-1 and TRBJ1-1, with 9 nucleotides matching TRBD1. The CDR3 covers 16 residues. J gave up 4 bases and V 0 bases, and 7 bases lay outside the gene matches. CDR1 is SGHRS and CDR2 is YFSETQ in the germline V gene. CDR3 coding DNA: TGCGCCAGCAGCTTGGCCGGGACAGGGAGAGGCACTGAAGCTTTCTTT. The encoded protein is CASSLAGTGRGTEAFF.

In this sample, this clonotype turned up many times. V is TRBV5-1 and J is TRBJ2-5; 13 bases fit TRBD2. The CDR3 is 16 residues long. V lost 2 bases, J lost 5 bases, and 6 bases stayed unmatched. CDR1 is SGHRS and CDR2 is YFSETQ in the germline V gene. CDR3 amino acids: CASSFASTSGGETQYF. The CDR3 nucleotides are TGCGCCAGCAGCTTCGCATCGACTAGCGGGGGGGAGACCCAGTACTTC.

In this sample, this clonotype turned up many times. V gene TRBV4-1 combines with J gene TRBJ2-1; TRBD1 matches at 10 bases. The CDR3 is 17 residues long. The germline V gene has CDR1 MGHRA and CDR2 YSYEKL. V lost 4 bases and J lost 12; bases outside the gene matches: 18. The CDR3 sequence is CASSPTGDRGLYDRQFF. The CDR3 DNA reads TGCGCCAGCAGCCCGACAGGGGACAGGGGTCTTTATGATCGGCAGTTCTTC.

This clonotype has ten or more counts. The CDR3 nucleotides read TGCAGTGCCCGGGACAGGCAGAACACCGGGGAGCTGTTTTTT. Residues: CSARDRQNTGELFF. The chain recombines TRBV20-1 with TRBJ2-2, with TRBD1 matching 8 bases. In germline, CDR1 is DFQATT, CDR2 SNEGSKA (reference sequence). J was trimmed by 1 base and V by 6 bases; bases with no gene match: 4. CDR3 length: 14 amino acids.

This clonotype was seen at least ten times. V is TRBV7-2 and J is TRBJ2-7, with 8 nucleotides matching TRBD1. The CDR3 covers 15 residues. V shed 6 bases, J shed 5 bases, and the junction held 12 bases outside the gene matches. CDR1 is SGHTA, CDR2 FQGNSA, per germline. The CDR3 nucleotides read TGTGCCAGCAGACTCGACAGGGGAGAGTTCAACGAGCAGTACTTC. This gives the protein CASRLDRGEFNEQYF.

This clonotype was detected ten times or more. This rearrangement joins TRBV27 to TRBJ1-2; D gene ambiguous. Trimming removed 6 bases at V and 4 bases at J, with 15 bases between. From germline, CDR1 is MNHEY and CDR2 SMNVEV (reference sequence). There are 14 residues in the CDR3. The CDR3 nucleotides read TGTGCCAGCAGAAAGTCGATCGACCTCTATGGCTACACCTTC. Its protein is CASRKSIDLYGYTF.

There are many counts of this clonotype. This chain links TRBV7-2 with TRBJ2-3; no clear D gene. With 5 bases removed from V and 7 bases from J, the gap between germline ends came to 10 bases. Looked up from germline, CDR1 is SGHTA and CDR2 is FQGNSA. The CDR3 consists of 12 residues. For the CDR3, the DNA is TGTGCCAGCAGCCCCCCGATGAATACGCAGTATTTT. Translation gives CASSPPMNTQYF.

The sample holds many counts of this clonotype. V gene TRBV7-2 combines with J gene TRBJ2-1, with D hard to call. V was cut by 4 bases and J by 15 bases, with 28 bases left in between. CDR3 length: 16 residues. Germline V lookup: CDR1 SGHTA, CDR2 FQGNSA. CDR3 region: CASSSPPGHRYGFVFF. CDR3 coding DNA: TGTGCCAGCAGCTCGCCTCCGGGTCACAGATATGGTTTCGTGTTCTTC.

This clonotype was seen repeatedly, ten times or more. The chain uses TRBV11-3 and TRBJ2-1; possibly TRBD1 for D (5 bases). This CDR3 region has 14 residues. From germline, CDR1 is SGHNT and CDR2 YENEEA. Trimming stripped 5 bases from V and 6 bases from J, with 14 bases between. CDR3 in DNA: TGTGCCAGCAGCCCGAGGCAGGGTGGCAATGAGCAGTTCTTC. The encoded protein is CASSPRQGGNEQFF.

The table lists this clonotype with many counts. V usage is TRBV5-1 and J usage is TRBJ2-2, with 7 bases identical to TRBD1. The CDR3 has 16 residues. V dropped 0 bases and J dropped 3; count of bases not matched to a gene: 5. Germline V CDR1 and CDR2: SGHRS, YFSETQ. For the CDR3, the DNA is TGCGCCAGCAGCTTGGCCGGGCAGGGGGACACCGGGGAGCTGTTTTTT. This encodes CASSLAGQGDTGELFF.

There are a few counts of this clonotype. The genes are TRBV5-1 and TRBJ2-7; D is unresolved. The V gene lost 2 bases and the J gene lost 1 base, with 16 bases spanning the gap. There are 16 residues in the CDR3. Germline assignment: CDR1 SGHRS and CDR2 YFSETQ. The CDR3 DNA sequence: TGCGCCAGCAGCTTCGGCGACGGGCGCCAGTCCTACGAGCAGTACTTC. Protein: CASSFGDGRQSYEQYF.

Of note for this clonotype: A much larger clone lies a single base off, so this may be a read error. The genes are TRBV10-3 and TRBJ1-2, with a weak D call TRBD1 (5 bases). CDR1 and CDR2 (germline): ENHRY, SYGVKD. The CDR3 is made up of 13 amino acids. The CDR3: CAISESEGQGCTF. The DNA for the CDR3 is TGTGCCATCAGTGAGTCTGAGGGGCAAGGCTGCACCTTC.

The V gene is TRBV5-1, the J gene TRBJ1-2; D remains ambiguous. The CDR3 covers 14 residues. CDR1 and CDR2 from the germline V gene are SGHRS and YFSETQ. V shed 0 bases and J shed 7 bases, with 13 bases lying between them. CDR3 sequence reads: CASSLGTATAGYTF. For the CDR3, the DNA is TGCGCCAGCAGCTTGGGGACGGCGACGGCTGGCTACACCTTC.